This TCR beta chain is from a study of beta chain features in type 1 diabetes. Across the whole study: All samples yielded roughly 100 million examined sorted cells.

Every participating donor gave one draw, a heparinised blood sample averaging about 120 mL. Findings and caveats of the study: Shortening of TCRB CDR3s, moderate but significant, appeared in all four CD4+ subsets of Type 1 diabetes patients. Sequencing used cDNA, and cells with high TCR expression could therefore be over-represented. For patients, the naive, central memory and Treg TCRB repertoires appeared more alike than for healthy donors.

The CDR3 loop spans 16 amino acids. Per the germline V gene, CDR1 is MGHRA and CDR2 is YSYEKL. The trim removed 5 bases at V and 5 bases at J, leaving 12 bases unmatched. The table lists this clone with a few counts. Its cognate antigen is unknown. The whole isolated RNA underwent reverse transcription, so sequencing captured expressed TCRB transcripts. Clones were sequenced by immunoSEQ multiplex PCR, and TCRdb holds only the in-frame ones, with some missing. This sample has a few hundred thousand clones; about 14% occur once, and the top ten carry nearly 0.015%. This chain links TRBV4-1 with TRBJ1-1; 9 bases fit TRBD1. The TCR sequence derives from a woman under 30 with type 1 diabetes. The sequencing input was naive CD4+ T cells from blood. The DNA for the CDR3 is TGCGCCAGCAGCGTCCCGGGACAGGGTATGTGGACTGAAGCTTTCTTT. Translation: CASSVPGQGMWTEAFF.